This T cell receptor beta chain was profiled in a study of T cells after yellow fever vaccination. Study-wide context: The fractions with low cell numbers were processed using SMART-Seq v4 Ultra Low Input. General observations from the study: A large majority of primary-vaccination clones showed up again after the booster (roughly 95% CD4, about 90% CD8). Overlap between CD4 and CD8 compartments was detected for a small share of clonotypes.

On this clonotype: Its specificity is not known. This may be a read error, as it is one base from a much larger clone.

In making TCR cDNA, 5'RACE template switching added a universal primer site and UMIs to it. TCRdb reprocessed the 5' RACE reads via MiXCR and lists one record per CDR3 protein. The profile shows about 110,000 distinct CDR3 sequences, 7% to 8.5% of them singletons. The CDR3 totals 16 residues. Germline V gene sequence: CDR1 LNHNV, CDR2 YYDKDF (reference sequence). V lost 3 bases and J 3 bases, leaving 15 bases between the germline ends. J is TRBJ2-1 and V is TRBV15; D may be TRBD2 (6 bases). Sequenced here: CD8+ T cells sorted from PBMCs, sampled 45 days after the yellow fever booster vaccination. The receptor was derived from a man younger than 45 who received the YFV17D yellow fever vaccine. CDR3 amino acids: CATSSPLAVLYNEQFF. In nucleotides, the CDR3 is TGTGCCACCAGCAGTCCCTTAGCGGTTCTCTACAATGAGCAGTTCTTC.